This entry is about one TCR beta chain. The antigen it recognizes is unknown. Qualities for individual bases were not recorded, and no much larger clone is one base off. V loses 4 bases, J loses 4 bases, and the germline ends lie 14 bases apart. The CDR3 holds 14 amino acids from the cysteine to the phenylalanine. Only the CDR3 portion is preserved as DNA: 42 bases, with reading frame beginning at the first base. Based on the germline V gene, the CDR1 and CDR2 sequences are MNHEY and SVGAGI. In the first month after transplant, blood samples were collected up to 4 times, and after that at least monthly when available. The library was generated by the immunoSEQ multiplex PCR assay. Adaptive Biotechnologies carried out high-throughput TCR-beta CDR3 sequencing of genomic DNA for most patients. Under the source paper's analysis protocol: Adaptive's ImmunoSEQ software was the source of the TCR sequencing data for 15 to 20 patients, while three other patients were processed with MiXCR and VDJtools. Because the origin of CDR3 nucleotide sequences shared between donor and recipient could not be assigned, those sequences were removed. At least 2-fold expansion over unstimulated cells and a minimum CFSE-low frequency of 0.002% (template counts) or 0.001% (read counts) were required for clones to be classified as alloreactive. Clones detected in sequenced pre-transplant spleen, lymph node, or MLR CFSE-low populations of the donor or recipient were defined as mappable. Cumulative frequency of alloreactive clones was calculated as a percentage of all sequences weighted by copy number. Imported from immuneACCESS, the table was reduced by TCRdb to in-frame sequences with V and J called. These copies leave out some clones; in studies compared against another copy, an unresolved V gene accounts for under half, and the cause of the remainder is not known. V and J calls and clone size follow that table, whereas D and trimming were derived from the DNA. This sample lists 77,000 or so clones; about nine tenths were detected once. Over 0.55% of the sample lies in the top ten.

This sample stems from a study of graft-versus-host responses after intestinal transplantation (dated by TCRdb to the early 2020s). For the wider study: Multivisceral, liver-intestinal, or isolated intestinal transplants were received by the recipients. Every recipient was given anti-thymocyte globulin induction, followed by approximately 3 years of maintenance tacrolimus and steroids. After intestinal transplantation, graft-versus-host and host-versus-graft alloreactive T cell clones in the graft, circulation and bone marrow were tracked using bulk TCR-beta CDR3 sequencing. Alloreactive clones were identified by sequencing pre-transplant mixed lymphocyte reaction products and comparing them with unstimulated pre-transplant donor and recipient T cells. Of the 20 to 30 intestinal transplant recipients enrolled in the cohort, one of whom was a retransplant, a few patients without pretransplant specimens were excluded. Donor T cell macrochimerism was defined as a peak of at least 4% donor T cells among recipient peripheral blood mononuclear cells. Samples from three later patients were sequenced in-house on an Illumina MiSeq with MiXCR processing rather than by the commercial service.

The full study reports these points: The relatively low number and heterogeneity of intestinal transplant patients limited the conclusions. GvH clones turned up in recipient bone marrow, with some appearing earlier in ileal mucosa or blood, a pattern consistent with an intestinal mucosal origin. In patients with donor T cell macrochimerism, the allografts had high GvH to HvG T cell clonal ratios. Peak levels of circulating GvH clones were associated with declines in HvG clones early after transplant.

This sequence uses TRBV6-5 and TRBJ2-7, with the D gene call left open. The sample consisted of PBMCs, taken 98 days after intestinal transplantation. The receptor comes from a human patient who received an intestinal transplant, so some T cells may come from the graft donor. The sequence in DNA is TGTGCCAGCAGTTGGACCCCGGATAGGTACGAGCAGTACTTC. Translation gives CASSWTPDRYEQYF.